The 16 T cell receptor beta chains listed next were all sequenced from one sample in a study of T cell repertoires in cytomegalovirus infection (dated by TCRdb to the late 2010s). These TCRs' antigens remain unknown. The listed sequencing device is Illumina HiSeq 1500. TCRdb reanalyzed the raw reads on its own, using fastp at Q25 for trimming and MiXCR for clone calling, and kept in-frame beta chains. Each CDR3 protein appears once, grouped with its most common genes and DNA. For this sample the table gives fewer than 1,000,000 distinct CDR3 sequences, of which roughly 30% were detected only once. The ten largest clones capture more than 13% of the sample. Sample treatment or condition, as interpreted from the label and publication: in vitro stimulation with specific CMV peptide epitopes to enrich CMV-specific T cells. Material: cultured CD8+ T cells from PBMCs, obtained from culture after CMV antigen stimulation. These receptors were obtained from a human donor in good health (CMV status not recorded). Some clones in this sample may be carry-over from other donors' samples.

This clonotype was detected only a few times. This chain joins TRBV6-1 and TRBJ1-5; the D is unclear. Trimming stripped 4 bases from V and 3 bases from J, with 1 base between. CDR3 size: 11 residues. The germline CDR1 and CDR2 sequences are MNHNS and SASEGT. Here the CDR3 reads CASSANQPQHF. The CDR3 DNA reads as TGTGCCAGCAGTGCCAATCAGCCCCAGCATTTT.

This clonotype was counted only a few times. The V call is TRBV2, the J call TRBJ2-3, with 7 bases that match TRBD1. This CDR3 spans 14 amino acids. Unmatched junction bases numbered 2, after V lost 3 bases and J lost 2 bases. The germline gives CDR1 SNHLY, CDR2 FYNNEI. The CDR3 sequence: CASSEGQNTDTQYF. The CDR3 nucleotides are TGTGCCAGCAGTGAGGGACAGAACACAGATACGCAGTATTTT. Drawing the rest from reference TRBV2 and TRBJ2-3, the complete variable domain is EPEVTQTPSHQVTQMGQEVILRCVPISNHLYFYWYRQILGQKVEFLVSFYNNEISEKSEIFDDQFSVERPDGSNFTLKIRSTKLEDSAMYFCASSEGQNTDTQYFGPGTRLTVL.

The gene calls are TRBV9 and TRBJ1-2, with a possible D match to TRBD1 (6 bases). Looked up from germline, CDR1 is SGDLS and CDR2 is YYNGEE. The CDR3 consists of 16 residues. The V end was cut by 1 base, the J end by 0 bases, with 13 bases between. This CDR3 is CASSVQTGTTNYGYTF. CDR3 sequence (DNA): TGTGCCAGCAGCGTACAGACCGGGACAACTAACTATGGCTACACCTTC.

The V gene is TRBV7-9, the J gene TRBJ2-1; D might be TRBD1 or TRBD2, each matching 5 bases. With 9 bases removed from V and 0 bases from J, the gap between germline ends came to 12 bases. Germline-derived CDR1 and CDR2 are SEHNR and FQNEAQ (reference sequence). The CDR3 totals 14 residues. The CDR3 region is CASAGTPSYNEQFF. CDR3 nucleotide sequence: TGTGCCAGTGCCGGGACCCCCTCCTACAATGAGCAGTTCTTC.

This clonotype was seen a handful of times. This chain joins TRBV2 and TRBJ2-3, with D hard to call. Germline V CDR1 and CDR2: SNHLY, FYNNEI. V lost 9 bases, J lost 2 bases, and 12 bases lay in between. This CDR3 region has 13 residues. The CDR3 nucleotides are TGTGCCAGGCCGGACGGACCCACAGATACGCAGTATTTT. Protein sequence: CARPDGPTDTQYF.

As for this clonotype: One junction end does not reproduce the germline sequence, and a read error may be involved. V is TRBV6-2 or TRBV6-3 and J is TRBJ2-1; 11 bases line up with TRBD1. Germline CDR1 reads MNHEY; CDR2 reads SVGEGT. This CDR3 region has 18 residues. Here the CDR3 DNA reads TGTGCCAACAGTTCATCAATCTTAACCGGGACAGGGGGCAATGAGCAGTTCTTC. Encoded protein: CANSSSILTGTGGNEQFF.

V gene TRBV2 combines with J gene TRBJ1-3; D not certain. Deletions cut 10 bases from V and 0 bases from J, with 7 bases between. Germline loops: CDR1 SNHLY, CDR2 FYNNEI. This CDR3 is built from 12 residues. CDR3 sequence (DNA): TGTGCCACCAAGGTCTCTGGAAACACCATATATTTT. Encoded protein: CATKVSGNTIYF.

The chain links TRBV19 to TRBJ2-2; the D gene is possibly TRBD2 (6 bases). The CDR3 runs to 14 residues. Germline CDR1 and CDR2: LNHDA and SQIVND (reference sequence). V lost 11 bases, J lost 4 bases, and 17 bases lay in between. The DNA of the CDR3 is TGTGCCGTTAATGGCGGGGCGTTCACCGGGGAGCTGTTTTTT. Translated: CAVNGGAFTGELFF.

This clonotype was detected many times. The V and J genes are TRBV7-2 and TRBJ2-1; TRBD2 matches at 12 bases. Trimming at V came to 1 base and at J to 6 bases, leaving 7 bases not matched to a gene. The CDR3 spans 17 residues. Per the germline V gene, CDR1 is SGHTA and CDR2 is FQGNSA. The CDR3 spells CASSLVPSGGDTNEQFF. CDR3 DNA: TGTGCCAGCAGCTTAGTGCCTAGCGGGGGGGATACCAATGAGCAGTTCTTC.

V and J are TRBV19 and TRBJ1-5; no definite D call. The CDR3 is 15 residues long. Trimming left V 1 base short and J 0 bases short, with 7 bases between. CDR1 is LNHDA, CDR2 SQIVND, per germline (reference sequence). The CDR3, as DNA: TGTGCCAGTAGTATAGCAGAGGATAGCAATCAGCCCCAGCATTTT. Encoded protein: CASSIAEDSNQPQHF.

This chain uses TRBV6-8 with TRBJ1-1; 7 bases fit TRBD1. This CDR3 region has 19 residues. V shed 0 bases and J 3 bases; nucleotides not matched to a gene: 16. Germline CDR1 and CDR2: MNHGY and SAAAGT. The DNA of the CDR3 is TGTGCCAGCAGTTACTCTTTATCGACAGGGACATTCCTCCACACTGAAGCTTTCTTT. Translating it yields CASSYSLSTGTFLHTEAFF.

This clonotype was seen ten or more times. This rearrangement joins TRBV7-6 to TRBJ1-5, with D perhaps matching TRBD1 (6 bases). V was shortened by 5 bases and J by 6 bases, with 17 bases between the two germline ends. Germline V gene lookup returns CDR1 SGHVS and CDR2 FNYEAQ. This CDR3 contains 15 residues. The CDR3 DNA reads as TGTGCCAGCAGCCCCCGGGGGGGCGCGGGTCAGCCCCAGCATTTT. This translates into CASSPRGGAGQPQHF. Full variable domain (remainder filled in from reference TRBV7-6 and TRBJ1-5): GAGVSQSPRYKVTKRGQDVALRCDPISGHVSLYWYRQALGQGPEFLTYFNYEAQQDKSGLPNDRFSAERPEGSISTLTIQRTEQRDSAMYRCASSPRGGAGQPQHFGDGTRLSIL.

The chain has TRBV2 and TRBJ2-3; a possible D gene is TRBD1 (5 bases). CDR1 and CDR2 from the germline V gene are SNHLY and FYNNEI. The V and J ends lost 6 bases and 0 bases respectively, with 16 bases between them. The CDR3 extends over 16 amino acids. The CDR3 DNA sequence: TGTGCCAGCAGCCAGGGCCCTAGTACTAGCACAGATACGCAGTATTTT. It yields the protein CASSQGPSTSTDTQYF.

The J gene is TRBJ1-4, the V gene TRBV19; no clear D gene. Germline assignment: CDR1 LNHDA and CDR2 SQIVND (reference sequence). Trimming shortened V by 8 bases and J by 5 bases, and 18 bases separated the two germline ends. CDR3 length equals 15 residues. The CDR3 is CASRRRRVRNEKLFF. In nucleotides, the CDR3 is TGTGCCAGTCGACGACGACGCGTTCGAAATGAAAAACTGTTTTTT.

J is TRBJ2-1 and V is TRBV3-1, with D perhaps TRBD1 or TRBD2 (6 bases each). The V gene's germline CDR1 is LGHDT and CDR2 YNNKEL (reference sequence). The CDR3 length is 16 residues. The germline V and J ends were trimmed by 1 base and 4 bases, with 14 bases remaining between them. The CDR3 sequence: CASSQGTGGPYNEQFF. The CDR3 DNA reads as TGTGCCAGCAGCCAAGGTACCGGGGGCCCTTACAATGAGCAGTTCTTC.

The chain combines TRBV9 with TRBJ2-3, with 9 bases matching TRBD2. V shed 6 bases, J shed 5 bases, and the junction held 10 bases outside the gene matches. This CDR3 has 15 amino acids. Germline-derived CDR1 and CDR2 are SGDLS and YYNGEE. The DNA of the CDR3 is TGTGCCAGCAACAGAGCGGGGGGCAGGAAAGATACGCAGTATTTT. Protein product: CASNRAGGRKDTQYF. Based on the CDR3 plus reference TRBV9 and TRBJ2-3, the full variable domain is DSGVTQTPKHLITATGQRVTLRCSPRSGDLSVYWYQQSLDQGLQFLIQYYNGEERAKGNILERFSAQQFPDLHSELNLSSLELGDSALYFCASNRAGGRKDTQYFGPGTRLTVL.